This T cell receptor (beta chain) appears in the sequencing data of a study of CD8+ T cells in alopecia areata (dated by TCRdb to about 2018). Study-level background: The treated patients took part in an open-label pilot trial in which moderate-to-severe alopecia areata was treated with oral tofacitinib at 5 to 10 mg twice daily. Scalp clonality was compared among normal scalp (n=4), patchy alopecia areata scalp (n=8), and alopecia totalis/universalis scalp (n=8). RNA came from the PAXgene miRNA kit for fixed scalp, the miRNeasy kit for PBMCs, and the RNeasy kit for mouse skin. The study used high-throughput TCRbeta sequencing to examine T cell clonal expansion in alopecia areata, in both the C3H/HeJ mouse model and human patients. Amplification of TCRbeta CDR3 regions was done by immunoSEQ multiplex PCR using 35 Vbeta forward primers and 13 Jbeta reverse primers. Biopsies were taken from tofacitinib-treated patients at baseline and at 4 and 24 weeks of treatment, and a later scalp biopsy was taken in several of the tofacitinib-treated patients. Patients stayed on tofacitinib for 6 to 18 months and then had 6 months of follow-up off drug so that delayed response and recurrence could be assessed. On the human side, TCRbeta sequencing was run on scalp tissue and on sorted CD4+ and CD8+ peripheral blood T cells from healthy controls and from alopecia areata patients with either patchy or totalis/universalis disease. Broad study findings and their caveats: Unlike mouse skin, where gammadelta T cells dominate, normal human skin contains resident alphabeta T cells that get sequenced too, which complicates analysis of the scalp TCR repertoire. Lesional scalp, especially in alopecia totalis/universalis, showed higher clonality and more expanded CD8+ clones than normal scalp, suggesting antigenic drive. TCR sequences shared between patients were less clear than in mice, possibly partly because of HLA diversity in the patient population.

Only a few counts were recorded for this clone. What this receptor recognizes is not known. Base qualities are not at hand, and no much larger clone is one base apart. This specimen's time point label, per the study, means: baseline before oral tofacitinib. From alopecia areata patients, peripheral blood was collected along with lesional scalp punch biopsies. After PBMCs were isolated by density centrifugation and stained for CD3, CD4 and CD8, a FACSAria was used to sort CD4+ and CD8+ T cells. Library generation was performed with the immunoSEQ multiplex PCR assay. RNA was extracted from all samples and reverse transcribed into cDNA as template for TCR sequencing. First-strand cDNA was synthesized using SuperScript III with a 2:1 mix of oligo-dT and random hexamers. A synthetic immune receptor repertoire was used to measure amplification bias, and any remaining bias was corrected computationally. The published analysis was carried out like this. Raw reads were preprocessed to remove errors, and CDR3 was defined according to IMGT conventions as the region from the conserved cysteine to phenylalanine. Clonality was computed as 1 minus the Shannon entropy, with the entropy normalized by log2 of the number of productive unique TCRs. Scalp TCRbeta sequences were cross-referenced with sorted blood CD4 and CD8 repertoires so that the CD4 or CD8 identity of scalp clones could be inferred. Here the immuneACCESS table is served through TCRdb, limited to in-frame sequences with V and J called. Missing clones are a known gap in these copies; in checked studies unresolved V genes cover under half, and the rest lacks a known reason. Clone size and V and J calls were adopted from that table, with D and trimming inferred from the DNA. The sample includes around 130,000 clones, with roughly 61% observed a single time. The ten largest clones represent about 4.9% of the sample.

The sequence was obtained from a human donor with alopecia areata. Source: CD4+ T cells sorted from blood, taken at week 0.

CDR3 sequence: CASSLNRDREQFF. The DNA sequence is TGCGCCAGCAGCTTGAACCGGGACAGGGAACAGTTCTTC. Rearrangement joined TRBV5-1 to TRBJ2-1; 9 central bases correspond to TRBD1. CDR1 SGHRS and CDR2 YFSETQ are derived from the germline V gene. Spanning cysteine to phenylalanine, the CDR3 consists of 13 amino acids. Just CDR3 DNA is preserved here, 39 bases in frame from base 1. Here V drops 1 base and J drops 13 bases, and the junction holds 6 bases not matched to any gene.